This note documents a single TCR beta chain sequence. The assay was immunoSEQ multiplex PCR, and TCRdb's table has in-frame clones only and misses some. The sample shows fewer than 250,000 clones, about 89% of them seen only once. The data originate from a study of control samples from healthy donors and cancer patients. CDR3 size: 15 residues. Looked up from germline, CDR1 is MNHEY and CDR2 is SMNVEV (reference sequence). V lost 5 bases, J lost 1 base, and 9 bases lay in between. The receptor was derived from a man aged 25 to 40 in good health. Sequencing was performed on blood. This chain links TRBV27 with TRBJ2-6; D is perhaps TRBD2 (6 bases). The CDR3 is CASSLGGSGANVLTF. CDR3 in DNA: TGTGCCAGCAGTCTGGGGGGATCTGGGGCCAACGTCCTGACTTTC.